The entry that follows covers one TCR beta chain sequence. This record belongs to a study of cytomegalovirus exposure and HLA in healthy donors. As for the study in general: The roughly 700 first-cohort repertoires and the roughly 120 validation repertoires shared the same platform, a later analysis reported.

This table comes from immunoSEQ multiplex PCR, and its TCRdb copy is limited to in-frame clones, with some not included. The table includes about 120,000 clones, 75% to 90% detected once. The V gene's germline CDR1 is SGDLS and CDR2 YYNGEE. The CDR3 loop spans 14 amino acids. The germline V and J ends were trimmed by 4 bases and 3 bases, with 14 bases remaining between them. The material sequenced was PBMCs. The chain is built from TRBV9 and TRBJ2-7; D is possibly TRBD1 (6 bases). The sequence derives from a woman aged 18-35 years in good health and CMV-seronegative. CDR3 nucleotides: TGTGCCAGCAGCCATCGACAGGACTTCTACGAGCAGTACTTC. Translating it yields CASSHRQDFYEQYF.